The present entry profiles one T cell receptor (beta chain) with its context. This clonotype has a count of ten or more. The specificity of this receptor is unknown. No per-base quality is available; no much larger clone lies one base away. The CDR3 numbers 16 residues from cysteine through phenylalanine. CDR3 DNA only is kept here, 48 bases in frame from base 1. The germline V gene gives CDR1 as SGHVS and CDR2 as FNYEAQ. V is pruned by 1 base and J by 4 bases, leaving 7 bases of the junction without a gene match. This sample was included in a study of spatial heterogeneity in lung cancer (dated by TCRdb to between 2017 and 2020). With regard to the full study: Beta-chain transcripts were consistently detected in greater numbers than alpha-chain transcripts, which likely reflected higher beta-chain transcript abundance. TCR alpha and beta repertoires were quantitatively compared across multiple tumor regions, matched nontumor lung and blood in non-small cell lung cancer. TCR repertoire features were related to nonsynonymous mutation counts determined by whole-exome sequencing of tumor tissue. At surgery, both alpha and beta chains were TCR-sequenced in roughly 200 tumor regions, about 64 matched nontumor lung samples and a few dozen PBMC samples. In the raw uncorrected reads, each unique combination of TCR and UMI appeared more than ten times on average. Overall study results and their limits: Ubiquitous expanded tumor TCRs showed up in blood more often at tumor resection than at routine follow-up. Additional single-cell paired TCR alpha and beta sequencing was considered necessary to confirm, at a functional level, the hypothesis that regional TCRs recognize regional mutations.

The time point label corresponds to: sample taken at primary tumor resection. Samples were obtained from approximately 76 patients with early-stage, untreated non-small cell lung cancer from the lung TRACERx cohort. For TCR sequencing, whole RNA was extracted from tumor and nontumor lung tissue, or from cryopreserved PBMC samples, and no cell sorting was done. Only patients with enough RNA available from two or more tumor regions were chosen for TCR sequencing. The library came from 5' RACE. Sequencing took place on a NextSeq 500. In the TCR library protocol, a unique molecular identifier was attached to each TCR cDNA molecule so that PCR and sequencing errors could be corrected. On the study's bioinformatics: TCR identification, UMI-based error correction and CDR3 extraction were all carried out with Decombinator tools. TCRs above a frequency of 2 per 1,000, corresponding to the top 1% of the tumor frequency distribution, were defined as expanded. Renyi diversity was computed with the R vegan package after each repertoire had been subsampled 100 times to 5,000 TCRs. CDR3 similarity networks were built from amino acid triplet string-kernel similarity, connecting CDR3s with pairwise similarity above 0.82. TCRdb's own reprocessing of the public reads used fastp at Q25 and MiXCR and kept productive beta chains. Rows with one shared CDR3 protein collapse into an entry with the most common genes and DNA. TCRdb's processing, not the authors', yielded these V and J calls. This sample lists 30,000 to 40,000 distinct CDR3 sequences; more than 4.5% were detected once. The ten biggest clones cover roughly 25% of the sample.

The TCR was taken from a female donor with early-stage non-small cell lung cancer. The chain is encoded by TRBV7-6 joined to TRBJ2-1; TRBD2 lines up with 7 middle nucleotides. The sample was PBMCs, taken at surgery. In nucleotides, the sequence is TGTGCCAGCAGCTTAGGCGCTAGCGGAGAATACAATGAGCAGTTCTTC. Its amino acids are CASSLGASGEYNEQFF.